This TCR beta chain was captured by sequencing in a study of cytomegalovirus exposure and HLA in healthy donors. Whole-study context: Earlier work reported 100 million to 130 million unique TCR beta sequences from roughly 180 million T cells.

The PCR ran on 60 Vbeta and 13 Jbeta primers. Here immunoSEQ multiplex PCR was the method, and the copy in TCRdb shows in-frame clones only, minus some. The sample records roughly 190,000 clones, approximately 88% being singletons. Concerning this clone: Its antigen is unidentified.

Losses at the gene ends were 4 bases for V and 4 bases for J; bases not matched to a gene: 8. The CDR3 totals 15 residues. The germline V gene has CDR1 MGHRA and CDR2 YSYEKL. Notes on the study in general: Some TCR beta chains (roughly 150 of them) were listed as cytomegalovirus-associated. Presence/absence analyses supposed approximately even sequencing depth among donors. A few chains tied to CMV proved CMV antigen-specific in vitro.

The V gene is TRBV4-1, the J gene TRBJ2-5; TRBD2 aligns across 8 bases. This TCR was sampled from a woman in her 50s in good health and CMV-seropositive. Sequencing was carried out using PBMCs. The CDR3 coding sequence is TGCGCCAGCAGCCGGGTGATAGCGGGGAGAGAGACCCAGTACTTC. Translating it yields CASSRVIAGRETQYF.